The sequence of this T cell receptor beta chain was determined in a study of blood T cells in healthy people across ages. Regarding this clonotype: At one boundary the junction diverges from the germline segment, which might be a read error.

It was with a sample-barcoded 5' primer and a J-beta primer mix that a second PCR of roughly 7 to 12 cycles was run. TCRdb analysed the 5' RACE reads with MiXCR anew, one entry per CDR3 protein. The data show approximately 800,000 distinct CDR3 sequences, about 55% seen once. Germline V gives CDR1 SGHNT, CDR2 YYREEE (reference sequence). The CDR3 contains 14 residues. The material sequenced was blood. The receptor was derived from an elderly man in good health. J is TRBJ2-7 and V is TRBV5-4; D uncertain. CDR3 loop: CASSFDPWTHEQYF. The DNA for the CDR3 is TGTGCCAGCAGCTTTGATCCTTGGACCCACGAGCAGTATTTC. Looking up the rest from reference TRBV5-4 and TRBJ2-7 gives the full variable domain: ETGVTQSPTHLIKTRGQQVTLRCSSQSGHNTVSWYQQALGQGPQFIFQYYREEENGRGNFPPRFSGLQFPNYSSELNVNALELDDSALYLCASSFDPWTHEQYFGPGTRLTVT.